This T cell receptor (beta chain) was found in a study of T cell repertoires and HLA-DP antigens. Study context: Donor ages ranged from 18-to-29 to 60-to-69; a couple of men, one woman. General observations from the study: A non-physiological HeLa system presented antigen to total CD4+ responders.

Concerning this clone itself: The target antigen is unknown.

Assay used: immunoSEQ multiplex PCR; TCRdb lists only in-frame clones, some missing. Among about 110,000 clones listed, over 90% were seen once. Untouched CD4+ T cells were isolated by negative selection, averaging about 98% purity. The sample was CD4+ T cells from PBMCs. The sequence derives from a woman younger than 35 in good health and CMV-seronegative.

CDR3 sequence reads: CASSRRRGGNEKLFF. In DNA, the CDR3 is TGTGCCAGCAGTCGCAGGCGAGGAGGGAATGAAAAACTGTTTTTT. The rearrangement links TRBV27 to TRBJ1-4; D unclear. Germline assignment: CDR1 MNHEY and CDR2 SMNVEV (reference sequence). Trimming took 5 bases from V and 5 from J, leaving 15 bases between them. This CDR3 contains 15 residues.